The T cell receptor beta chain described here comes from a study of regulatory T cells in long-lasting Graves disease. In the study overall: Graves' disease counted as persistent after over 5 years of antithyroid drugs with positive TSH receptor antibodies. Overall study findings and caveats: It was possible that the small sample size reduced accuracy. New patients shared more than 750 public clonotypes, fewer than the approximately 2,500 shared by persistent patients.

Both iRepertoire HTBI primers and Arm-PCR of CDR3 regions were used to build the TCR beta libraries. MiXCR was run by TCRdb on the multiplex PCR reads, yielding one entry per CDR3 protein. The table lists a few hundred thousand distinct CDR3 sequences, under 25% of them singletons. Documented time point: persistent/refractory GD, antithyroid drugs over 5 years with positive TRAb. Making the TCR library involved RNA that had been extracted from PBMCs. About this clonotype itself: Antigen: not known.

This CDR3 comprises 15 residues. Germline V gene sequence: CDR1 MNHEY, CDR2 SVGEGT. J gave up 5 bases and V 5 bases, and 6 bases lay outside the gene matches. Specimen: peripheral blood mononuclear cells (PBMCs), collected when the disease was refractory, from a patient treated with antithyroid drugs. This chain uses TRBV6-2 or TRBV6-3 with TRBJ2-3; 11 positions match TRBD2. The origin of this receptor is a female donor with Graves disease. The CDR3 here is CASSPIAGGGDTQYF. The CDR3 region has the DNA TGTGCCAGCAGTCCAATAGCGGGAGGGGGAGATACGCAGTATTTT.